The TCR beta chain described here comes from a study of T cell responses to AZD1222 COVID-19 vaccine. Produced via immunoSEQ multiplex PCR; TCRdb's table is partial and in-frame only. The sample contains about 120,000 clones, 80% to 90% of which appear only once. Germline CDR1 and CDR2: LNHDA and SQIVND (reference sequence). Deletions cut 3 bases from V and 0 bases from J, with 11 bases between. The CDR3 runs to 15 residues. The source material was peripheral blood, sampled on day 0 of AZD1222 vaccination. The receptor's source is an adult in good health. The J gene is TRBJ1-1, the V gene TRBV19; D gene ambiguous. CDR3 sequence: CASSIPPGVNTEAFF. CDR3 coding DNA: TGTGCCAGTAGTATCCCCCCGGGAGTGAACACTGAAGCTTTCTTT.